The entry that follows covers one T cell receptor beta chain sequence. This specimen comes from a study of T cell responses to AZD1222 COVID-19 vaccine. Assay used: immunoSEQ multiplex PCR; TCRdb lists only in-frame clones, some missing. The table shows more than 150,000 clones, with approximately 92% occurring only once. Germline lookup yields CDR1 MNHNS and CDR2 SASEGT. The CDR3 covers 13 residues. V was shortened by 1 base and J by 0 bases, with 3 bases between the two germline ends. The chain joins TRBV6-1 to TRBJ1-2, with D uncertain. The sample in question was peripheral blood, obtained on day 0 of AZD1222 vaccination. The origin of this receptor is an adult in good health. The CDR3 loop reads CASSEDSNYGYTF. In DNA form, the CDR3 reads TGTGCCAGCAGTGAAGACTCTAACTATGGCTACACCTTC.